This TCR beta chain was retrieved from a study of STAT3 mutations in large granular lymphocyte leukemia. The method was immunoSEQ multiplex PCR; TCRdb's version includes in-frame clones alone and lacks a portion of them. The table has 35,000 to 40,000 clones, approximately 91% seen once. Germline V gives CDR1 SGHRS, CDR2 YFSETQ. After removal of 1 base from V and 7 bases from J, the junction contained 5 bases not matched to a gene. The CDR3 has 15 residues. Notes on this clone: Its antigen is still unknown.

Study results and limitations: In T-cell large granular lymphocyte leukemia, about half of patients showed multiple immunodominant subclonotypes. Clonal expansion was inferred from other time points because no sample existed at each clone's first appearance.

Sequenced sample: PBMCs. The sequence was collected from a human donor with T large granular lymphocyte leukemia. Some clones in this sample may be carry-over from other donors' samples. V usage is TRBV5-1 and J usage is TRBJ1-4, with 9 positions matching TRBD1. CDR3 sequence: CASSLTGTGIEKLFF. CDR3 nucleotides: TGCGCCAGCAGCTTGACCGGGACAGGGATTGAAAAACTGTTTTTT.